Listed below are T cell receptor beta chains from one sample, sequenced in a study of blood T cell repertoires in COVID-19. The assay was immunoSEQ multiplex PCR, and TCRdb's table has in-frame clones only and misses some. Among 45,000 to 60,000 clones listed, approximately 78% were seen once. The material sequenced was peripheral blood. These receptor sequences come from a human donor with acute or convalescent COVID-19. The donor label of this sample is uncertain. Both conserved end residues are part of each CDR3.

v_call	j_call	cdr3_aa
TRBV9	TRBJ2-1	CASSVSGGGNEQFF
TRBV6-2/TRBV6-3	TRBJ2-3	CASSYGDRGWSDTQYF
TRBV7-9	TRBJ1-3	CASRTGGASGNTIYF
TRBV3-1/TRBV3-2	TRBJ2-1	CASSQTGLAPYNEQFF
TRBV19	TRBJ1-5	CASSIGQGGNQPQHF
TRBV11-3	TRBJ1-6	CASSLAGDSYNSPLHF
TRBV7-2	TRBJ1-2	CASSLNLPGYGYTF
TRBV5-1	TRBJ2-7	CASRTGLSSGEQYF
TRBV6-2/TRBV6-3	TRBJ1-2	CASSYDGIRRPRGGYTF
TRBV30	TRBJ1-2	CAWSAGQDSGYTF
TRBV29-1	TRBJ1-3	CSVRDSLSGNTIYF
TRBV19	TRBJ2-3	CASSGTGFSTDTQYF
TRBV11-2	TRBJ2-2	CASTPGGHRNTGELFF
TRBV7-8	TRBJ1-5	CASSASGGRQPQHF
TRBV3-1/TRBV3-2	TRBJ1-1	CASSQVRGRSEAFF
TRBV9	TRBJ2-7	CASSEGETTYEQYF
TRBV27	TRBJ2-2	CASRQLDRGATGELFF
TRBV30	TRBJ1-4	CAWTGGFNEKLFF
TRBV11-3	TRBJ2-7	CASSLPLTGTGLYF
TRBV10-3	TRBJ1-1	CAISEPPGITEAFF
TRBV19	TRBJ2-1	CASKVSGGIYNEQFF
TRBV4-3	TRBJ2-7	CASSEGLAGGGSYEQYF
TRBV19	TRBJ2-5	CASSTGLAGGPRETQYF
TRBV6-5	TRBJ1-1	CASSYSQGEAFF
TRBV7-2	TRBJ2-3	CASSPGGGGPTDTQYF
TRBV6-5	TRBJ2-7	CASSFQRGSYEQYF
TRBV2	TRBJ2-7	CASTSLPGGEQYF
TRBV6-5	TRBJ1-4	CASLGVGNEKLFF
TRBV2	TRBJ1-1	CASSSGQGALGTEAFF